A single sample gave rise to the 25 T cell receptor beta chains below, sequenced in a study of blood T cell repertoires in COVID-19. Here immunoSEQ multiplex PCR was the method, and the copy in TCRdb shows in-frame clones only, minus some. The table has around 140,000 clones, around 86% seen once. The sample consisted of peripheral blood. These receptors came from a woman in her sixties or seventies with active or convalescent COVID-19.

The chain employs TRBV6-2 or TRBV6-3 and TRBJ2-7; 12 bases are a match to TRBD1. The CDR3 runs 15 residues. Germline CDR1 is MNHEY and CDR2 is SVGEGT. The V gene end was trimmed by 5 bases and the J gene end by 3 bases; junction bases not matched to a gene: 5. In DNA, the CDR3 is TGTGCCAGCAGTGCCCGGGACAGGGGGCTCTACGAGCAGTACGTC. It is translated as CASSARDRGLYEQYV.

V and J are TRBV6-6 and TRBJ1-2; tentative D call: TRBD1 (5 bases). V lost 2 bases, J lost 7 bases, and 20 bases lay in between. Per the germline V gene, CDR1 is MNHNY and CDR2 is SVGAGI (reference sequence). CDR3 size: 16 residues. This chain's CDR3 is CASSYRYGGDLSGYTF. The CDR3 nucleotides read TGTGCCAGCAGTTACCGCTACGGGGGGGATCTCTCTGGCTACACCTTC.

This chain connects TRBV27 to TRBJ2-3; 7 bases agree with TRBD2. Germline V CDR1 and CDR2: MNHEY, SMNVEV (reference sequence). The junction had 9 bases not matched to a gene; V was cut back by 5 bases and J by 1 base. CDR3 length: 16 residues. The CDR3 DNA is TGTGCCAGCAGTGGTCCGGGCGGGAGAGGCACAGATACGCAGTATTTT. It encodes CASSGPGGRGTDTQYF.

The chain couples TRBV5-4 to TRBJ1-1, with a weak D call TRBD1 (5 bases). CDR1 and CDR2 (germline): SGHNT, YYREEE (reference sequence). Trimming left V 4 bases short and J 5 bases short, with 18 bases between. This CDR3 spans 15 amino acids. CDR3 bases: TGTGCCAGCAGCCCCCCCGCAGGGCGGAAGACTGAAGCTTTCTTT. Translating gives CASSPPAGRKTEAFF.

The V call is TRBV2, the J call TRBJ1-5; 7 nucleotides align to TRBD1. The V segment lost 7 bases and the J segment 2 bases; nucleotides outside the gene matches: 2. This CDR3 contains 13 residues. Germline V lookup: CDR1 SNHLY, CDR2 FYNNEI. The CDR3 DNA is TGTGCCAGCAAAGGGACAGGCAATCAGCCCCAGCATTTT. This gives the protein CASKGTGNQPQHF.

CDR3 nucleotides: TGTGCCAGCAGCTTAACCTTGACAGTGCCGAACACTGAAGCTTTCTTT. Amino acid sequence: CASSLTLTVPNTEAFF. The chain combines TRBV7-9 with TRBJ1-1; D is perhaps TRBD1 (5 bases). Germline CDR1 is SEHNR and CDR2 is FQNEAQ (reference sequence). V was trimmed by 2 bases and J by 1 base, leaving 14 bases between them. The CDR3 has 16 amino acids. Full variable domain (remainder filled in from reference TRBV7-9 and TRBJ1-1): DTGVSQNPRHKITKRGQNVTFRCDPISEHNRLYWYRQTLGQGPEFLTYFQNEAQLEKSRLLSDRFSAERPKGSFSTLEIQRTEQGDSAMYLCASSLTLTVPNTEAFFGQGTRLTVV.

V is TRBV6-5 and J is TRBJ2-2, with unresolved D. The germline V and J ends were trimmed by 0 bases and 0 bases, with 8 bases remaining between them. This CDR3 region has 16 residues. Germline V gene sequence: CDR1 MNHEY, CDR2 SVGAGI. The CDR3 DNA is TGTGCCAGCAGTTACTCGCGGAGAACGAACACCGGGGAGCTGTTTTTT. The encoded protein is CASSYSRRTNTGELFF.

The V gene is TRBV5-6, the J gene TRBJ1-1; TRBD1 might be the D (5 bases). V was shortened by 0 bases and J by 6 bases, with 12 bases between the two germline ends. From germline, CDR1 is SGHDT and CDR2 YYEEEE. This CDR3 contains 14 residues. CDR3 region: CASSLVWGRSEAFF. CDR3 DNA sequence: TGTGCCAGCAGCTTGGTATGGGGGAGGTCTGAAGCTTTCTTT.

This clone is a singleton in its sample. This chain joins TRBV4-1 and TRBJ1-6; 7 bases fit TRBD1. This CDR3 contains 15 residues. CDR1 is MGHRA and CDR2 is YSYEKL in the germline V gene. J gave up 9 bases and V 3 bases, and 8 bases lay outside the gene matches. CDR3: CASSHITGAFSPLHF. CDR3 sequence (DNA): TGCGCCAGCAGCCACATCACAGGGGCGTTTTCACCCCTCCACTTT.

CDR3 amino acids: CSVVFIAKKEQYF. CDR3 coding DNA: TGCAGCGTTGTGTTCATAGCTAAAAAGGAGCAGTACTTC. The genes are TRBV29-1 and TRBJ2-7; D uncertain. V dropped 4 bases and J dropped 7 bases, with 17 bases sitting between them. Looked up from germline, CDR1 is SQVTM and CDR2 is ANQGSEA. This CDR3 contains 13 residues.

This clone was found a few times. The chain uses TRBV3-1 (or the pseudogene TRBV3-2) and TRBJ1-2; D possibly corresponds to TRBD1 (5 bases). The CDR3 has 17 amino acids. V was shortened by 0 bases and J by 2 bases, with 16 bases between the two germline ends. CDR1 and CDR2 from the germline V gene are LGHDT and YNNKEL (reference sequence). For the CDR3, the DNA is TGTGCCAGCAGCCAAGAGGGGGGGTTTGGGGCCAACTATGGCTACACCTTC. Its protein is CASSQEGGFGANYGYTF.

The chain recombines TRBV6-2 or TRBV6-3 with TRBJ2-1; 11 positions agree with TRBD2. The germline CDR1 and CDR2 sequences are MNHEY and SVGEGT. The CDR3 covers 16 residues. The V gene end was trimmed by 4 bases and the J gene end by 1 base; junction bases not matched to a gene: 3. The CDR3: CASSSRLAGSYNEQFF. DNA of the CDR3: TGTGCCAGCAGTTCTCGACTAGCGGGATCCTACAATGAGCAGTTCTTC.

V usage is TRBV27 and J usage is TRBJ2-7; the D is unclear. CDR1 and CDR2 (germline): MNHEY, SMNVEV (reference sequence). The CDR3 spans 11 residues. V lost 4 bases, J lost 6 bases, and 7 bases lay in between. CDR3 DNA: TGTGCCAGCAGTTCCTCTACCGAGCAGTACTTC. Translating gives CASSSSTEQYF.

The chain links TRBV7-3 to TRBJ2-1; D possibly corresponds to TRBD1 (6 bases). The CDR3 runs 16 residues. Germline lookup yields CDR1 SGHTA and CDR2 FQGTGA. Between the trimmed V and J ends, which lost 0 bases and 6 bases, there was a span of 15 bases. The CDR3 is CASSLTGAFSPNEQFF. CDR3 coding DNA: TGTGCCAGCAGCTTAACGGGGGCTTTCAGCCCCAATGAGCAGTTCTTC.

Of note for this clone: The sample carries other DNA sequences with the same CDR3. V and J are TRBV28 and TRBJ1-5; 8 bases line up with TRBD1. Germline values: CDR1 MDHEN, CDR2 SYDVKM. CDR3 length equals 14 residues. V shed 5 bases, J shed 2 bases, and the junction held 2 bases outside the gene matches. The CDR3 loop reads CASSPGQGNQPQHF. The CDR3 DNA reads as TGTGCCAGCAGTCCGGGACAGGGCAATCAGCCCCAGCATTTT. Complete variable domain (other parts from reference TRBV28 and TRBJ1-5): DVKVTQSSRYLVKRTGEKVFLECVQDMDHENMFWYRQDPGLGLRLIYFSYDVKMKEKGDIPEGYSVSREKKERFSLILESASTNQTSMYLCASSPGQGNQPQHFGDGTRLSIL.

The chain is built from TRBV7-8 and TRBJ2-1, with TRBD1 as a possible D gene (5 bases). The CDR3 is 12 residues long. CDR1 is SGHVS, CDR2 FQNEAQ, per germline. Trimming cost V 1 base and J 13 bases, with 11 bases left between them. Here the CDR3 DNA reads TGTGCCAGCAGCTTAGACCAGGGTATTCAGTTCTTC. Translated: CASSLDQGIQFF.

The chain carries TRBV9 and TRBJ2-6; 7 positions match TRBD1. J lost 4 bases, V lost 6 bases, and 10 bases had no gene match. Germline CDR1 and CDR2: SGDLS and YYNGEE. The CDR3 is 16 residues long. The CDR3 DNA follows: TGTGCCAGCACCGACAGGGTCACTTCCGGGGCCAACGTCCTGACTTTC. As protein: CASTDRVTSGANVLTF.

This clone was seen more than once but under ten times. The rearrangement uses TRBV19 and TRBJ1-1, with D unclear. The ends were cut back, 7 bases at V and 6 bases at J, with 24 bases in the middle. The germline gives CDR1 LNHDA, CDR2 SQIVND (reference sequence). The CDR3 has 16 amino acids. The CDR3 DNA sequence: TGTGCCAGTAAATTGGACCAGCGGTTTTTGTTGGCTGAAGCTTTCTTT. Protein sequence: CASKLDQRFLLAEAFF.

This clone was observed once. The J gene is TRBJ2-3, the V gene TRBV7-2; D possibly corresponds to TRBD1 (5 bases). The germline V and J ends were trimmed by 5 bases and 0 bases, with 12 bases remaining between them. There are 15 residues in the CDR3. Germline V gene sequence: CDR1 SGHTA, CDR2 FQGNSA. CDR3 DNA: TGTGCCAGCAGCCAGAGGCCAGGGAGCACAGATACGCAGTATTTT. Its translation: CASSQRPGSTDTQYF.

The chain joins TRBV5-1 to TRBJ2-3; 7 bases line up with TRBD2. The ends lost 4 bases at V and 2 bases at J; junction bases unmatched: 16. The germline V gene has CDR1 SGHRS and CDR2 YFSETQ. The CDR3 is 18 amino acids. The CDR3 sequence is CASSTRRDYLQLTDTQYF. The CDR3 DNA follows: TGCGCCAGCAGCACCCGCCGGGACTACCTACAACTCACAGATACGCAGTATTTT.

This chain links TRBV13 with TRBJ1-1; 10 bases are shared with TRBD1. CDR3 length equals 16 residues. V shed 4 bases and J 1 base; nucleotides not matched to a gene: 6. CDR1 is PRHDT, CDR2 FYEKMQ, per germline (reference sequence). The CDR3, as DNA: TGTGCCAGCAGCTCAGGGACAGGGGATCGGAACACTGAAGCTTTCTTT. Protein sequence: CASSSGTGDRNTEAFF.

The chain carries TRBV27 and TRBJ2-3; 7 bases map to TRBD2. CDR1 is MNHEY and CDR2 is SMNVEV in the germline V gene (reference sequence). The CDR3 totals 16 residues. V shed 6 bases, J shed 2 bases, and the junction held 11 bases outside the gene matches. The CDR3 reads CASSRLPSGYTDTQYF. The CDR3 region has the DNA TGTGCCAGCAGCCGTCTCCCTAGCGGATACACAGATACGCAGTATTTT.

The gene calls are TRBV7-8 and TRBJ2-2; possibly TRBD1 for D (6 bases). The V end was cut by 5 bases, the J end by 2 bases, with 12 bases between. CDR1 is SGHVS and CDR2 is FQNEAQ in the germline V gene. There are 15 residues in the CDR3. The CDR3 DNA reads TGTGCCAGCAGCCTCCGACAGGAAAACACCGGGGAGCTGTTTTTT. Encoded protein: CASSLRQENTGELFF.

This clone was found once. This sequence joins TRBV30 and TRBJ1-3; no firm D call. V gave up 7 bases and J gave up 3 bases, with 13 bases separating them. The CDR3 has 13 amino acids. Germline V lookup: CDR1 GTSNPN, CDR2 SVGIG (reference sequence). The CDR3 DNA sequence: TGTGCCTCGGGCGAGCCCGATGGAAACACCATATATTTT. Translation gives CASGEPDGNTIYF. The full variable domain, its missing parts supplied by reference TRBV30 and TRBJ1-3, is SQTIHQWPATLVQPVGSPLSLECTVEGTSNPNLYWYRQAAGRGLQLLFYSVGIGQISSEVPQNLSASRPQDRQFILSSKKLLLSDSGFYLCASGEPDGNTIYFGEGSWLTVV.

The CDR3 loop reads CASSPDSHEQYV. The DNA for the CDR3 is TGTGCCAGCTCACCAGACAGTCACGAGCAGTACGTC. This chain connects TRBV18 to TRBJ2-7, with D possibly being TRBD1 (5 bases). The germline V gene encodes CDR1 KGHSH and CDR2 LQKENI. The CDR3 is made up of 12 amino acids. Trimming cost V 2 bases and J 5 bases, with 7 bases left between them.